The present TCR beta chain was sequenced within a study of T cell changes during pregnancy in multiple sclerosis. With 4 bases clipped from V and 3 bases from J, the junction kept 4 bases outside the gene matches. Germline lookup yields CDR1 LGHNA and CDR2 YSLEER. The CDR3 runs to 16 residues. Data came from immunoSEQ multiplex PCR; TCRdb stores just in-frame clones and leaves some out. The repertoire holds just over 30,000 clones, with about nine tenths as singletons. This clone has a handful of counts. The chain joins TRBV4-3 to TRBJ2-2; 11 nucleotides match TRBD2. The clonotype comes from a female donor with multiple sclerosis, enrolled in a pregnancy study. The sample was CD8+ T cells from peripheral blood mononuclear cells, taken in the second trimester of pregnancy. In DNA, the CDR3 is TGCGCCAGCAGCCTGGGACTAGCGGAATACACCGGGGAGCTGTTTTTT. It yields the protein CASSLGLAEYTGELFF.